This T cell receptor beta chain was sequenced in a study of cytotoxic CD8 clonotypes in ibrutinib-treated CLL. Turning to the study itself: Responses: around 25 partial, 2 complete; after median roughly 68 months, roughly 14 stayed remitted, roughly 12 progressed.

Study-wide findings and caveats: Public clonotypes were seen rarely and were contracted or stable on treatment. Clonality increased at ibrutinib response and stayed stable in sustained remission. At progression, however, it fell back toward baseline.

With cryopreserved PBMCs as the source, 2 to 2.5 micrograms of genomic DNA went to TCR beta libraries. The CDR3 loop spans 12 amino acids. CDR1 and CDR2 (germline): SGHTA, FQGNSA. With 1 base removed from V and 13 bases from J, the gap between germline ends came to 11 bases. Using immunoSEQ multiplex PCR, the repertoire was profiled, and TCRdb retains in-frame clones only, with some absent. The top ten hold roughly 3% of the sample, which has tens of thousands of clones, 75% to 95% seen once. Points on this clone: Antigen: not known.

The sample consisted of PBMCs, taken after 12 months of ibrutinib treatment. The gene calls are TRBV7-2 and TRBJ2-1; the D call may be TRBD1 or TRBD2 (5 bases each). The sequence was obtained from a human donor with chronic lymphocytic leukemia. Written as DNA, the CDR3 is TGTGCCAGCAGCTTAGTCTGGGGACGTCAGTTCTTC. Its translation is CASSLVWGRQFF.